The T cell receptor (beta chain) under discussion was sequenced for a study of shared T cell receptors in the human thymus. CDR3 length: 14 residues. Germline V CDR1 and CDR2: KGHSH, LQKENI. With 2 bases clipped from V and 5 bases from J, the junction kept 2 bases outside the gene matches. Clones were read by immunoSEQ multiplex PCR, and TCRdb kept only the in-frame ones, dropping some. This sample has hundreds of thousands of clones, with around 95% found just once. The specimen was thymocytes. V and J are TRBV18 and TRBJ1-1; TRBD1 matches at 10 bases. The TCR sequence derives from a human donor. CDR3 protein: CASSPGQGGTEAFF. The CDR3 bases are TGTGCCAGCTCACCAGGACAGGGGGGAACTGAAGCTTTCTTT.